These 22 T cell receptor beta chains originate from one sample sequenced in a study of regulatory T cells in long-lasting Graves disease. Building the TCR beta libraries relied on iRepertoire HTBI primers, and CDR3 regions underwent Arm-PCR. TCRdb re-analysed the multiplex PCR reads in MiXCR, keeping a single row per CDR3 protein. The sample lists about 530,000 distinct CDR3 sequences, 15% to 20% occurring once. Stated time point: newly diagnosed GD, antithyroid drugs for less than 3 months. After RNA was extracted from PBMCs, the TCR library was made from it. The sample was also linked to a second study, of T cells in Graves' hyperthyroidism and ophthalmopathy.

The source material was peripheral blood mononuclear cells (PBMCs), sampled at new diagnosis, from a patient treated with antithyroid drugs. The receptors were sampled from a woman aged 35-65 years with Graves disease.

V usage is TRBV29-1 and J usage is TRBJ1-1; D not resolved. V lost 7 bases and J 0 bases, leaving 9 bases between the germline ends. From germline, CDR1 is SQVTM and CDR2 ANQGSEA. The CDR3 is 12 amino acids. The CDR3 DNA reads TGCAGCGCCGGATTCATGAACACTGAAGCTTTCTTT. Translating it yields CSAGFMNTEAFF.

The sample holds a few counts of this clonotype. The rearrangement uses TRBV19 and TRBJ2-7; 12 bases line up with TRBD2. Germline V CDR1 and CDR2: LNHDA, SQIVND (reference sequence). After removal of 5 bases from V and 3 bases from J, the junction contained 8 bases not matched to a gene. This CDR3 contains 16 residues. CDR3 sequence (DNA): TGTGCCAGTAGTCCACTAGCGGGGGGACTGGACTACGAGCAGTACTTC. This gives the protein CASSPLAGGLDYEQYF.

A word on this clonotype: A clone one base away is much larger, so this may be a read error. The chain employs TRBV11-2 and TRBJ2-3, with a possible D match to TRBD2 (5 bases). Gene TRBJ2-5 matches the end of the DNA better, so the J call may be wrong. The germline V gene has CDR1 SGHAT and CDR2 FQNNGV. The CDR3 runs to 15 residues. The CDR3 loop reads CPSSLGDYRAETQYF. CDR3 bases: TGTCCCAGCAGCTTAGGAGACTACCGGGCAGAGACCCAGTACTTC.

This clonotype was counted between two and nine times. The chain carries TRBV19 and TRBJ2-5, with unresolved D. The length of the CDR3 is 13 residues. V lost 6 bases, J lost 3 bases, and 11 bases lay in between. In germline, CDR1 is LNHDA, CDR2 SQIVND (reference sequence). As DNA, the CDR3 is TGTGCCAGTAGCCAAAGCAGCAAAGAGACCCAGTACTTC. Encoded protein: CASSQSSKETQYF.

This clonotype was counted ten times or more. The genes are TRBV3-1 and TRBJ2-3; D may be TRBD1 or TRBD2 (5 bases each). Germline loops: CDR1 LGHDT, CDR2 YNNKEL (reference sequence). The CDR3 is 13 residues long. Between the trimmed V and J ends, which lost 0 bases and 9 bases, there was a span of 10 bases. Here the CDR3 reads CASSQDGTGTQYF. CDR3 nucleotides: TGTGCCAGCAGCCAAGATGGGACGGGAACGCAGTATTTT.

The chain links TRBV5-1 to TRBJ2-5, with D tentatively TRBD2 (5 bases). The CDR3 is 15 residues long. Germline CDR1 SGHRS, CDR2 YFSETQ. V gave up 0 bases and J gave up 5 bases, with 14 bases separating them. In DNA form, the CDR3 reads TGCGCCAGCAGCTTGGGGGAGAAAACTAGGGAGACCCAGTACTTC. Protein product: CASSLGEKTRETQYF. The variable domain in full, completed from reference TRBV5-1 and TRBJ2-5, reads KAGVTQTPRYLIKTRGQQVTLSCSPISGHRSVSWYQQTPGQGLQFLFEYFSETQRNKGNFPGRFSGRQFSNSRSEMNVSTLELGDSALYLCASSLGEKTRETQYFGPGTRLLVL.

In this sample, this clonotype turned up many times. The chain has TRBV27 and TRBJ2-7, with a tentative D call TRBD2 (5 bases). Germline V gene data show CDR1 as MNHEY and CDR2 as SMNVEV (reference sequence). The V and J ends lost 4 bases and 1 base respectively, with 8 bases between them. CDR3 length: 13 amino acids. The CDR3 sequence: CASSSGISYEQYF. CDR3 coding DNA: TGTGCCAGCAGTTCCGGGATTTCCTACGAGCAGTACTTC.

This clonotype was recorded at least ten times. The chain links TRBV3-1 to TRBJ2-7, with a possible D match to TRBD1 (5 bases). Trimming pared 1 base from V and 5 bases from J, leaving 12 bases between. Per germline, CDR1 LGHDT and CDR2 YNNKEL (reference sequence). The CDR3 spans 14 residues. The CDR3 spells CASSQGGLSNEQYF. The DNA of the CDR3 is TGTGCCAGCAGCCAAGGGGGCCTGTCCAACGAGCAGTACTTC.

There are many counts of this clonotype. The chain has TRBV7-3 and TRBJ1-1; D is undetermined. The CDR3 contains 14 residues. V lost 4 bases and J 6 bases, leaving 15 bases between the germline ends. Germline lookup yields CDR1 SGHTA and CDR2 FQGTGA. The CDR3 region has the DNA TGTGCCAGCAGCTCCGATCCCGGTAGGGCTGAAGCTTTCTTT. Protein: CASSSDPGRAEAFF. Supplemented by reference TRBV7-3 and TRBJ1-1, the full variable domain reads GAGVSQTPSNKVTEKGKYVELRCDPISGHTALYWYRQSLGQGPEFLIYFQGTGAADDSGLPNDRFFAVRPEGSVSTLKIQRTERGDSAVYLCASSSDPGRAEAFFGQGTRLTVV.

This sequence joins TRBV4-2 and TRBJ1-2, with D possibly being TRBD1 (6 bases). From germline, CDR1 is LGHNA and CDR2 YNFKEQ. V shed 3 bases and J shed 3 bases, with 17 bases lying between them. The CDR3 sequence is 16 residues long. DNA for the CDR3: TGTGCCAGCAGCCACCCACTGGGGGGGCGCGACTATGGCTACACCTTC. Its protein is CASSHPLGGRDYGYTF.

The gene calls are TRBV6-5 and TRBJ1-2; D not certain. This CDR3 spans 12 amino acids. The V and J ends lost 2 bases and 10 bases respectively, with 11 bases between them. Germline V gene data show CDR1 as MNHEY and CDR2 as SVGAGI. Here the CDR3 DNA reads TGTGCCAGCAGTTACGTTGGTGGGTTCTACACCTTC. Amino acids: CASSYVGGFYTF.

The chain carries TRBV9 and TRBJ2-1, with 9 positions matching TRBD1. The V and J ends lost 5 bases and 10 bases, in that order; junction bases with no gene match: 16. Germline values: CDR1 SGDLS, CDR2 YYNGEE. CDR3 size: 16 residues. CDR3 DNA sequence: TGTGCCAGCAGTTTTTTTCCGGGACAGGGTATGAACGAGCAGTTCTTC. This encodes CASSFFPGQGMNEQFF.

The chain joins TRBV11-3 to TRBJ2-3; tentative D call: TRBD1 (6 bases). V was pared by 1 base and J by 2 bases, with 10 bases between. This CDR3 is built from 15 residues. The V gene's germline CDR1 is SGHNT and CDR2 YENEEA. The CDR3: CASSLAQGPTDTQYF. CDR3 in DNA: TGTGCCAGCAGCTTAGCACAGGGCCCCACAGATACGCAGTATTTT. The full variable domain, in which reference TRBV11-3 and TRBJ2-3 provide the parts outside the CDR3, is EAGVVQSPRYKIIEKKQPVAFWCNPISGHNTLYWYLQNLGQGPELLIRYENEEAVDDSQLPKDRFSAERLKGVDSTLKIQPAELGDSAVYLCASSLAQGPTDTQYFGPGTRLTVL.

This clonotype was recorded at least ten times. The V and J genes are TRBV2 and TRBJ2-6; no reliable D call. CDR1 SNHLY and CDR2 FYNNEI come from the germline V gene. The V end lost 7 bases, the J end lost 0 bases, and 13 bases lay between the germline ends. This CDR3 spans 16 amino acids. CDR3 sequence: CASNLASNSGANVLTF. CDR3 sequence (DNA): TGTGCCAGCAACTTGGCCTCCAACTCTGGGGCCAACGTCCTGACTTTC. Variable domain in full (rest from reference TRBV2 and TRBJ2-6): EPEVTQTPSHQVTQMGQEVILRCVPISNHLYFYWYRQILGQKVEFLVSFYNNEISEKSEIFDDQFSVERPDGSNFTLKIRSTKLEDSAMYFCASNLASNSGANVLTFGAGSRLTVL.

Comments on this clonotype: At one boundary the junction diverges from the germline segment, which might be a read error. The chain is built from TRBV3-1 and TRBJ1-1; no firm D call. This CDR3 spans 14 amino acids. The germline CDR1 and CDR2 sequences are LGHDT and YNNKEL (reference sequence). CDR3 residues: CAGSPRGVNTEAFF. The CDR3 DNA reads as TGTGCCGGCAGCCCCCGTGGGGTAAACACTGAAGCTTTCTTT.

CDR3 bases: TGTGCCAGCAGCCCGGGGCAGGGGGCGTTGGCTAGTGAAAAACTGTTTTTT. Residues: CASSPGQGALASEKLFF. The chain carries TRBV9 and TRBJ1-4, with 8 nucleotides matching TRBD1. Germline assignment: CDR1 SGDLS and CDR2 YYNGEE. CDR3 length: 17 residues. Trimming took 4 bases from V and 7 from J; bases not matched to a gene: 15. The variable domain in full, with the rest retrieved from reference TRBV9 and TRBJ1-4, is DSGVTQTPKHLITATGQRVTLRCSPRSGDLSVYWYQQSLDQGLQFLIQYYNGEERAKGNILERFSAQQFPDLHSELNLSSLELGDSALYFCASSPGQGALASEKLFFGSGTQLSVL.

This clonotype came up many times. The J gene is TRBJ1-1, the V gene TRBV20-1, with D unclear. This CDR3 has 11 residues. V shed 6 bases and J shed 5 bases, with 10 bases lying between them. CDR1 DFQATT and CDR2 SNEGSKA come from the germline V gene (reference sequence). DNA for the CDR3: TGCAGTGCCCGAGCTGGGACTGAAGCTTTCTTT. As protein: CSARAGTEAFF.

This clonotype came up many times. Written as DNA, the CDR3 is TGTGCCAGCAGTGAACAGGACAGGGCGTTCGATACGCAGTATTTT. Amino acids: CASSEQDRAFDTQYF. The V call is TRBV6-1, the J call TRBJ2-3, with 8 bases aligning to TRBD1. Per germline, CDR1 MNHNS and CDR2 SASEGT. The CDR3 totals 15 residues. V dropped 2 bases and J dropped 6; count of bases not matched to a gene: 7.

In its sample, this clonotype was seen many times. V is TRBV11-3 and J is TRBJ2-7; D call uncertain. Trimming took off 4 bases at V and 0 bases at J, with 10 bases between the two ends. The CDR3 length is 14 residues. CDR1 is SGHNT, CDR2 YENEEA, per germline. As DNA, the CDR3 is TGTGCCAGCAGCTCGCCCCCGGGCTCCTACGAGCAGTACTTC. Amino acids: CASSSPPGSYEQYF. The full variable domain, with the rest looked up from reference TRBV11-3 and TRBJ2-7, is EAGVVQSPRYKIIEKKQPVAFWCNPISGHNTLYWYLQNLGQGPELLIRYENEEAVDDSQLPKDRFSAERLKGVDSTLKIQPAELGDSAVYLCASSSPPGSYEQYFGPGTRLTVT.

The V gene is TRBV30, the J gene TRBJ2-5; the D gene could be TRBD1 or TRBD2 (7 bases each). The better agreement between TRBJ2-7 and the DNA end casts doubt on the J call. CDR1 and CDR2 (germline): GTSNPN, SVGIG (reference sequence). This CDR3 comprises 14 residues. As DNA, the CDR3 is TGTGCCTGGAGTGCAGGGGGGGGGGTCTACGAGCAGTACTTC. It is translated as CAWSAGGGVYEQYF.

This clonotype appeared once. V usage is TRBV5-1 and J usage is TRBJ1-2, with D tentatively TRBD1 (6 bases). Germline values: CDR1 SGHRS, CDR2 YFSETQ. V was clipped by 0 bases and J by 4 bases, with 13 bases between them. CDR3 length equals 15 residues. The CDR3 DNA follows: TGCGCCAGCAGCTTGGCATTCGGACAGACCTATGGCTACACCTTC. It encodes CASSLAFGQTYGYTF.

The V gene is TRBV2, the J gene TRBJ2-3, with TRBD1 matching 7 bases. CDR3 length: 14 residues. In germline, CDR1 is SNHLY, CDR2 FYNNEI. V lost 9 bases and J lost 1; bases outside the gene matches: 7. As DNA, the CDR3 is TGTGCCAGACAGGGGCAACTTGGCACAGATACGCAGTATTTT. It specifies CARQGQLGTDTQYF. Supplemented by reference TRBV2 and TRBJ2-3, the full variable domain reads EPEVTQTPSHQVTQMGQEVILRCVPISNHLYFYWYRQILGQKVEFLVSFYNNEISEKSEIFDDQFSVERPDGSNFTLKIRSTKLEDSAMYFCARQGQLGTDTQYFGPGTRLTVL.